The present T cell receptor beta chain was sequenced within a study of post-analysis software for immune sequencing data. Looked up from germline, CDR1 is DFQATT and CDR2 is SNEGSKA (reference sequence). The CDR3 length is 14 residues. The ends were cut back, 5 bases at V and 10 bases at J, with 18 bases in the middle. Details on this clonotype: Its antigen is unidentified.

Incorporated into the TCR beta cDNA libraries were unique molecular identifiers, which served to reduce PCR and sequencing biases. Each CDR3 protein is one row after TCRdb ran MiXCR on the PCR reads. The sample consists of roughly 430,000 distinct CDR3 sequences, approximately 37% of them appearing once. Study outcomes and limitations: There was significantly lower normalized Chao1 diversity in multiple sclerosis patients than in controls. Patients had higher frequencies than controls of roughly five TRBV segments, including TRBV5-6, TRBV5-1 and TRBV20-1.

The chain links TRBV20-1 to TRBJ1-6; perhaps TRBD1 as D (5 bases). Sequenced: blood. The receptor was derived from a girl aged 2-15 years with multiple sclerosis. The CDR3 nucleotides read TGCAGTGCTGCCACAACAGGAGATCGGTCACCCCTCCACTTT. It translates to CSAATTGDRSPLHF.